This TCR beta chain was identified during a study of blood T cell repertoires in COVID-19. Produced via immunoSEQ multiplex PCR; TCRdb's table is partial and in-frame only. The table has about 180,000 clones, roughly 85% seen once. Germline V gene sequence: CDR1 LGHNT, CDR2 FRNRAP. V lost 3 bases and J lost 9, with 12 bases in between. The CDR3 runs 13 residues. Sequenced: PBMCs or T cells enriched from blood (not recorded which). This TCR was sampled from a man in his sixties who had recovered from COVID-19. The chain recombines TRBV12-5 with TRBJ1-5; TRBD1 might be the D (6 bases). The CDR3 loop reads CASGLGGERPQHF. The CDR3 DNA is TGTGCTAGTGGTTTAGGGGGGGAAAGGCCCCAGCATTTT.